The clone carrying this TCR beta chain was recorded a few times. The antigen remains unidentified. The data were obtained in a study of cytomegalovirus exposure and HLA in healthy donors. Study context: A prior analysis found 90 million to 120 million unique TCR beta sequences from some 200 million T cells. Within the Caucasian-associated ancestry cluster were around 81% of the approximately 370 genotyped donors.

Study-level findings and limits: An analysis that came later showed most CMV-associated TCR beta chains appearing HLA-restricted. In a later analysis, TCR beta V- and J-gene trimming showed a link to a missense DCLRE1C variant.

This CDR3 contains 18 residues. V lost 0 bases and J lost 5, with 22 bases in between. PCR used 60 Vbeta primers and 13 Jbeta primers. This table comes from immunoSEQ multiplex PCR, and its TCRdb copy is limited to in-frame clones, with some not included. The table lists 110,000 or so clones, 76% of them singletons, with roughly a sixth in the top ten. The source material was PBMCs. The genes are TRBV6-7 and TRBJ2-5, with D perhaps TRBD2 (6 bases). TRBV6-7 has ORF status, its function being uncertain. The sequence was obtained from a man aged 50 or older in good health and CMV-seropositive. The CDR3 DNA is TGTGCCAGCAGTTACTCCCGGGGGACGCCCTTGGCCAGCGAGACCCAGTACTTC. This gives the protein CASSYSRGTPLASETQYF.